Listed below are T cell receptor beta chains from one sample, sequenced in a study of blood T cell repertoires in COVID-19. This table comes from immunoSEQ multiplex PCR, and its TCRdb copy is limited to in-frame clones, with some not included. The sample records some 360,000 clones, roughly nine tenths being singletons. Sequencing used peripheral blood. These receptors all come from a woman aged 60-70 years with COVID-19, enrolled during active disease. CDR3s include the opening cysteine and the closing phenylalanine or tryptophan. A D gene is named only where the DNA matches it firmly. Only part of the rows carry a size: once, few, many, or a class if the clone is expanded.

>TRBV5-6|TRBJ1-2|once|NA
TGTGCCAGCAGCTTAGAAAACAGGTTGGGGGGCTACACCTTC
CASSLENRLGGYTF
>TRBV29-1|TRBJ1-4|NA|NA
TGCAGCCATCTATCCGGGGAAAAACTGTTTTTT
CSHLSGEKLFF
>TRBV20-1|TRBJ2-1|NA|NA
TGCAGTGCTTTCCTCAATGAGCAGTTCTTC
CSAFLNEQFF
>TRBV21-1|TRBJ2-7|few|NA
TGTGCCAGCAGCAAAGTTGGGCTCCTATACGAGCAGTACTTC
CASSKVGLLYEQYF
>TRBV9|TRBJ1-1|NA|TRBD1
TGTGCCAGCAGCGTTCGGGACAGTCCGTCTGAAGCTTTCTTT
CASSVRDSPSEAFF
>TRBV10-3|TRBJ2-7|NA|NA
TGTGCCATCAGCGGAAGAGGCCGGTACTCCTACGAGCAGTACTTC
CAISGRGRYSYEQYF
>TRBV27|TRBJ1-2|NA|NA
TGTGCCAGCAGTTTCACTTACGACTATGGCTACACCTTC
CASSFTYDYGYTF
>TRBV7-9|TRBJ1-2|NA|TRBD1
TGTGCCAGCAGGTATACAGGGGATGGCTACACCTTC
CASRYTGDGYTF
>TRBV4-1|TRBJ2-2|NA|NA
TGCGCCAGCAGCCAAGATAGCGGGAACACCGGGGAGCTGTTTTTT
CASSQDSGNTGELFF
>TRBV28|TRBJ1-2|NA|NA
TGTGCCAGCAGTCCCCCCCCCGTACTGCATGGCTACACCTTC
CASSPPPVLHGYTF
>TRBV9|TRBJ2-3|once|TRBD2
TGTGCCAGCAGCGTAATCCCTAGCGGGGGTTCGGATACGCAGTATTTT
CASSVIPSGGSDTQYF
>TRBV27|TRBJ2-7|NA|TRBD2
TGTGCCAGCAGTCTGCGTAGCGGGGGGGAGTACGAGCAGTACTTC
CASSLRSGGEYEQYF
>TRBV7-3|TRBJ2-5|NA|NA
TGTGCCAGCAGCCCGGAGCGGTTAGGAGAGACCCAGTACTTC
CASSPERLGETQYF
>TRBV7-3|TRBJ2-2|once|TRBD1
TGTGCCAGCAGCTCCTCCAGGGGGCGATCCGGGGAGCTGTTTTTT
CASSSSRGRSGELFF
>TRBV5-1|TRBJ2-1|once|TRBD2
TGCGCCAGCAGCTCCACGGACAAGCGGGGGCTCTCTGGCAATGAGCAGTTCTTC
CASSSTDKRGLSGNEQFF
>TRBV5-1|TRBJ1-6|NA|NA
TGCGCCAGCAGCCCGGAGGCAGGGGCCCATTCACCCCTCCACTTT
CASSPEAGAHSPLHF
>TRBV2|TRBJ2-3|NA|NA
TGTGCCAGCAGTGCCAGGGTTTCTAGCACAGATACGCAGTATTTT
CASSARVSSTDTQYF
>TRBV18|TRBJ1-1|NA|TRBD1
TGTGCCAGCTCACCACAGTCAGGACAGGTGATGAACACTGAAGCTTTCTTT
CASSPQSGQVMNTEAFF
>TRBV20-1|TRBJ1-1|NA|TRBD1
TGCAGTGCTAGTGACCGGACAGGGGACCTCACTGAAGCTTTCTTT
CSASDRTGDLTEAFF
>TRBV2|TRBJ1-3|NA|NA
TGTGCCAGCCGCACTCGGACAGTCTCTGGAAACACCATATATTTT
CASRTRTVSGNTIYF
>TRBV5-1|TRBJ1-6|few|TRBD1
TGCGCCAGCAGCTATAACTACAGGGGAGGAAATTCACCCCTCCACTTT
CASSYNYRGGNSPLHF
>TRBV9|TRBJ2-7|NA|TRBD2
TGTGCCAGCAGCAGCTGGGGGGGGATCGACGAGCAGTACTTC
CASSSWGGIDEQYF
>TRBV2|TRBJ1-2|NA|NA
TGTGCCAGCAGCTTTGGGCTCTATGGCTACACCTTC
CASSFGLYGYTF
>TRBV7-2|TRBJ2-3|NA|TRBD2
TGTGCCAGCAGCTTAGCGACGACTAGCGGGGGGGCTGGCACAGATACGCAGTATTTT
CASSLATTSGGAGTDTQYF
>TRBV11-2|TRBJ2-3|NA|TRBD2
TGTGCCAGCAGCTTAGGGGGTGCGGGGGGCATTTCAGATACGCAGTATTTT
CASSLGGAGGISDTQYF
>TRBV6-6|TRBJ1-4|NA|TRBD1
TGTGCCAGCCGTCGCCGGGACAGGGGGCCCGGTGGTGAAAAACTGTTTTTT
CASRRRDRGPGGEKLFF
>TRBV12-2|TRBJ1-2|NA|NA
TGTGCAAGTCGCTCTGGGGCGATGGATGGCTACACCTTC
CASRSGAMDGYTF
>TRBV19|TRBJ2-4|NA|TRBD1
TGTGCCAGTATAGGGGGCTTGGCCAAAAACATTCAGTACTTC
CASIGGLAKNIQYF
>TRBV6-5|TRBJ1-6|once|NA
TGTGCCAGCAGTTACGCGGGTCGTGGTTCACCCCTCCACTTT
CASSYAGRGSPLHF
>TRBV3-1/TRBV3-2|TRBJ2-7|NA|TRBD2
TGTGCCAGCAGCTACACCCTAGCGGGGGGGCACGAGCAGTACTTC
CASSYTLAGGHEQYF
>TRBV5-1|TRBJ1-2|NA|TRBD1
TGCGCCAGCAGGGGGACAGGCTATGGCTACACCTTC
CASRGTGYGYTF
>TRBV5-1|TRBJ1-4|NA|NA
TGCGCCAGCAGCAGCGGAGGAGTTCGGGCTAATGAAAAACTGTTTTTT
CASSSGGVRANEKLFF
>TRBV6-5|TRBJ1-1|NA|TRBD1
TGTGCCAGCAATCAGGACAGGGGGGCTTTCTTT
CASNQDRGAFF
>TRBV18|TRBJ2-4|NA|TRBD2
TGTGCCAGCTCATCGGGACTAGCGGGGGTTGAGAGTCAGTACTTC
CASSSGLAGVESQYF
>TRBV12-3/TRBV12-4|TRBJ2-7|NA|NA
TGTGCCAGCACCCCCGGGTCGGCCTACGAGCAGTACTTC
CASTPGSAYEQYF
>TRBV7-8|TRBJ2-1|NA|TRBD2
TGTGCCAGCAGCACGGGACTAGCGGGGAATGAGCAGTTCTTC
CASSTGLAGNEQFF
>TRBV12-3/TRBV12-4|TRBJ2-1|NA|NA
TGTGCCAGCAGTCCCTCCAGGCGTGGGGAGCAGTTCTTC
CASSPSRRGEQFF
>TRBV6-6|TRBJ1-4|NA|NA
TGTGCCAGCGGCTCCGTACGGGGGGGAGACGAAAAACTGTTTTTT
CASGSVRGGDEKLFF
>TRBV6-5|TRBJ1-5|NA|NA
TGTGCCAGCCGGTCTACAGGCAATGGAGCCCAGCATTTT
CASRSTGNGAQHF
>TRBV6-1|TRBJ2-7|few|NA
TGTGCCAGCAGTGACCCCCACAGGCCGTCCTACGAGCAGTACTTC
CASSDPHRPSYEQYF
>TRBV6-6|TRBJ1-2|NA|NA
TGTGCCAGCACCTTACCTAGGGACAATAACTATGGCTACACCTTC
CASTLPRDNNYGYTF
>TRBV10-1|TRBJ1-1|NA|NA
TGCGCCAGCAGTGAGCGCGGGGCAGCTTTCTTT
CASSERGAAFF
>TRBV7-3|TRBJ2-3|NA|TRBD2
TGTGCCAGCAGCCCTCAGGTCAGCTTGCGGGGGATCACAGATACGCAGTATTTT
CASSPQVSLRGITDTQYF
>TRBV19|TRBJ1-2|NA|NA
TGTGCCAGTAGTCCCATGGCAGGGTATAACTATGGCTACACCTTC
CASSPMAGYNYGYTF
>TRBV14|TRBJ1-4|NA|TRBD1
TGTGCCAGCAGCCAGTACAGGGGGCGGGCTGAAAAACTGTTTTTT
CASSQYRGRAEKLFF
>TRBV7-2|TRBJ2-3|NA|TRBD2
TGTGCCAGCAATAGCGGGGGGGGAGCAGATACGCAGTATTTT
CASNSGGGADTQYF
>TRBV9|TRBJ2-5|few|NA
TGTGCCAGCAAGGTGCATGGGCAGTCCCAAGAGACCCAGTACTTC
CASKVHGQSQETQYF
>TRBV3-1/TRBV3-2|TRBJ1-5|NA|NA
TGTGCCAGCAGCCTCGGGCTCGGGGGCAATCAGCCCCAGCATTTT
CASSLGLGGNQPQHF